The 4 T cell receptor beta chains in this list originate from one sample, sequenced in a study of OX40 agonist ivuxolimab in advanced cancers. Assay used: immunoSEQ multiplex PCR; TCRdb lists only in-frame clones, some missing. This sample has some 77,000 clones; approximately 85% occur once, and the top ten carry roughly 6%. The sequences come from CD4+ or CD8+ T cells sorted from blood, collected in a trial of the OX40 agonist ivuxolimab. The receptors were gathered from an adult with an advanced solid tumor such as melanoma, head and neck, liver or kidney cancer.

This sequence joins TRBV5-6 and TRBJ2-4; TRBD1 matches at 8 bases. The germline V gene has CDR1 SGHDT and CDR2 YYEEEE. V lost 7 bases, J lost 9 bases, and 6 bases stayed unmatched. CDR3 size: 12 residues. This chain's CDR3 is CASGQGGSIQYF. CDR3 bases: TGTGCCAGCGGACAGGGAGGTTCCATTCAGTACTTC.

This chain joins TRBV6-5 and TRBJ2-7; TRBD2 matches at 12 bases. Unmatched junction bases numbered 4, after V lost 5 bases and J lost 5 bases. The CDR3 extends over 14 amino acids. The germline gives CDR1 MNHEY, CDR2 SVGAGI. In DNA, the CDR3 is TGTGCCAGCAGTCAGGGACTAGCGGGCGACGAGCAGTACTTC. It codes for CASSQGLAGDEQYF.

This clone was detected a few times. The chain has TRBV4-3 and TRBJ1-4; TRBD1 agrees at 7 bases. The CDR3 covers 17 residues. From germline, CDR1 is LGHNA and CDR2 YSLEER. V shed 0 bases and J 7 bases; nucleotides not matched to a gene: 11. This chain's CDR3 is CASSQDRTGSKGEKLFF. CDR3 DNA: TGCGCCAGCAGCCAAGATCGGACAGGCTCTAAGGGTGAAAAACTGTTTTTT.

The chain joins TRBV29-1 to TRBJ1-2; the D is unclear. There are 13 residues in the CDR3. Germline assignment: CDR1 SQVTM and CDR2 ANQGSEA. V was cut by 6 bases and J by 7 bases, with 18 bases left in between. This CDR3 is CSVPLDGVRGYTF. In DNA, the CDR3 is TGCAGCGTACCTTTGGACGGGGTCCGTGGCTACACCTTC.